The 15 T cell receptor beta chains below come from one sample, sequenced in a study of blood T cell repertoires in COVID-19. Libraries were prepared by immunoSEQ multiplex PCR; TCRdb keeps only in-frame clonotypes and omits some of them. The data hold under 130,000 clones, with about 90% observed a single time. What was sequenced was peripheral blood. The receptors were sampled from a human donor in a cohort sampled during active COVID-19.

The CDR3 reads CASSIRTGGTEAFF. The CDR3 DNA sequence: TGTGCCAGTAGTATAAGGACAGGGGGGACTGAAGCTTTCTTT. The gene calls are TRBV19 and TRBJ1-1, with 10 nucleotides matching TRBD1. V was clipped by 2 bases and J by 5 bases; unmatched bases: 2. Germline assignment: CDR1 LNHDA and CDR2 SQIVND (reference sequence). This CDR3 spans 14 amino acids.

The V gene is TRBV5-1, the J gene TRBJ1-2; 9 bases line up with TRBD1. This CDR3 has 13 residues. Germline V lookup: CDR1 SGHRS, CDR2 YFSETQ. Losses at the gene ends were 4 bases for V and 9 bases for J; bases not matched to a gene: 7. The CDR3 here is CASSRDREERYTF. The CDR3 DNA sequence: TGCGCCAGCAGCCGGGACAGGGAGGAACGCTACACCTTC.

This clone was detected a few times. The CDR3, as DNA: TGTGCCAGCAGCCCAAAAGCGGGACAGGGGTACTACGAGCAGTACTTC. It encodes CASSPKAGQGYYEQYF. The chain combines TRBV7-9 with TRBJ2-7, with TRBD1 identical over 10 bases. With 5 bases clipped from V and 3 bases from J, the junction kept 10 bases outside the gene matches. CDR1 is SEHNR, CDR2 FQNEAQ, per germline (reference sequence). The CDR3 totals 16 residues.

The sample holds a few counts of this clone. This chain joins TRBV5-1 and TRBJ1-1, with 7 bases that match TRBD1. Germline CDR1 SGHRS, CDR2 YFSETQ. The junction had 6 bases not matched to a gene; V was cut back by 4 bases and J by 0 bases. This CDR3 spans 15 amino acids. DNA of the CDR3: TGCGCCAGCAGCCCCGAGACAGGGTTGAACACTGAAGCTTTCTTT. Amino acid sequence: CASSPETGLNTEAFF. Variable domain in full (rest from reference TRBV5-1 and TRBJ1-1): KAGVTQTPRYLIKTRGQQVTLSCSPISGHRSVSWYQQTPGQGLQFLFEYFSETQRNKGNFPGRFSGRQFSNSRSEMNVSTLELGDSALYLCASSPETGLNTEAFFGQGTRLTVV.

This chain links TRBV28 with TRBJ2-1; D possibly corresponds to TRBD1 (6 bases). The ends were cut back, 4 bases at V and 8 bases at J, with 18 bases in the middle. Germline assignment: CDR1 MDHEN and CDR2 SYDVKM. The CDR3 has 15 residues. The CDR3 loop reads CASSSGAVRADEQFF. The CDR3 bases are TGTGCCAGCAGTTCAGGGGCCGTACGTGCGGATGAGCAGTTCTTC.

As to this clone: Additional DNA sequences in this sample encode the identical CDR3. The gene calls are TRBV2 and TRBJ2-7; D is perhaps TRBD1 (5 bases). The V end was cut by 3 bases, the J end by 2 bases, with 8 bases between. The CDR3 length is 13 residues. Germline V gives CDR1 SNHLY, CDR2 FYNNEI. The CDR3 region has the DNA TGTGCCAGCAGTGACAGGGCTACCTACGAGCAGTACTTC. Translation: CASSDRATYEQYF.

The chain carries TRBV4-2 and TRBJ1-5, with D perhaps matching TRBD1 (6 bases). Germline V gene sequence: CDR1 LGHNA, CDR2 YNFKEQ. There are 15 residues in the CDR3. V was clipped by 4 bases and J by 0 bases, with 10 bases between them. CDR3 region: CASSLRTASNQPQHF. The CDR3 region has the DNA TGTGCCAGCAGCCTTCGGACAGCTAGCAATCAGCCCCAGCATTTT.

In its sample, this clone was seen once. This rearrangement joins TRBV13 to TRBJ1-5; possibly TRBD1 for D (5 bases). Germline V gives CDR1 PRHDT, CDR2 FYEKMQ (reference sequence). The CDR3 extends over 18 amino acids. Trimming took 1 base from V and 5 from J, leaving 21 bases between them. The CDR3 loop reads CASSLARGGDPGYQPQHF. Written as DNA, the CDR3 is TGTGCCAGCAGCTTAGCCCGGGGGGGTGACCCAGGGTATCAGCCCCAGCATTTT.

CDR3 amino acids: CASSTPGGLGPMNTEAFF. The CDR3 nucleotides are TGTGCCAGCAGCACCCCAGGGGGCTTAGGTCCCATGAACACTGAAGCTTTCTTT. J is TRBJ1-1 and V is TRBV5-4; TRBD1 aligns across 8 bases. Trimming cost V 4 bases and J 0 bases; bases outside gene matches: 14. Germline lookup yields CDR1 SGHNT and CDR2 YYREEE (reference sequence). This CDR3 is built from 18 residues.

The CDR3 sequence is CASREGASTDTQYF. Written as DNA, the CDR3 is TGCGCCAGCAGGGAAGGAGCCAGCACAGATACGCAGTATTTT. The J gene is TRBJ2-3, the V gene TRBV4-1; no reliable D call. Germline CDR1 is MGHRA and CDR2 is YSYEKL. This CDR3 comprises 14 residues. The V and J ends lost 6 bases and 0 bases respectively, with 10 bases between them.

The gene calls are TRBV15 and TRBJ2-7, with 8 bases lining up with TRBD2. Germline assignment: CDR1 LNHNV and CDR2 YYDKDF (reference sequence). V was clipped by 5 bases and J by 4 bases; unmatched bases: 10. The CDR3 length is 15 residues. CDR3 amino acids: CATSVTGGGHYEQYF. Here the CDR3 DNA reads TGTGCCACCAGCGTTACCGGGGGGGGACATTACGAGCAGTACTTC.

This clone is a singleton in its sample. V and J are TRBV3-1 (or the pseudogene TRBV3-2) and TRBJ1-2, with D maybe TRBD1 (5 bases). The CDR3 runs 15 residues. CDR1 LGHDT and CDR2 YNNKEL come from the germline V gene (reference sequence). V lost 4 bases to trimming and J lost 5 bases, with 17 bases between them. CDR3 in DNA: TGTGCCAGCAGCCCCCCGGCAGGGCAGGAATATGGCTACACCTTC. Encoded protein: CASSPPAGQEYGYTF.

CDR3 nucleotide sequence: TGTGCCAGCAGCCGAACCGGGGAAACTGGACCGAACACTGAAGCTTTCTTT. Translated: CASSRTGETGPNTEAFF. The rearrangement joins TRBV2 to TRBJ1-1; D gene ambiguous. Germline loops: CDR1 SNHLY, CDR2 FYNNEI. The CDR3 consists of 17 residues. Trimming removed 6 bases at V and 1 base at J, with 21 bases between. The variable domain in full, completed from reference TRBV2 and TRBJ1-1, reads EPEVTQTPSHQVTQMGQEVILRCVPISNHLYFYWYRQILGQKVEFLVSFYNNEISEKSEIFDDQFSVERPDGSNFTLKIRSTKLEDSAMYFCASSRTGETGPNTEAFFGQGTRLTVV.

This clone appeared a single time. The CDR3 DNA reads as TGTGCCACCTCAATGGGGCTTCGTGAAAAACTGTTTTTT. Protein sequence: CATSMGLREKLFF. The J gene is TRBJ1-4, the V gene TRBV19, with D perhaps TRBD1 (5 bases). From germline, CDR1 is LNHDA and CDR2 SQIVND (reference sequence). The V gene lost 10 bases and the J gene lost 7 bases, with 16 bases spanning the gap. The CDR3 is made up of 13 amino acids.

The chain joins TRBV9 to TRBJ1-4, with 7 nucleotides matching TRBD1. Unmatched junction bases numbered 10, after V lost 3 bases and J lost 8 bases. The CDR3 consists of 15 residues. Germline CDR1 SGDLS, CDR2 YYNGEE. CDR3 DNA sequence: TGTGCCAGCAGCGATAGGGGACAGCCGAGCGAAAAACTGTTTTTT. Translation: CASSDRGQPSEKLFF.